This T cell receptor (beta chain) appears in the sequencing data of a study of Graves' ophthalmopathy and Graves' hyperthyroidism. Study as a whole: No progression to ophthalmopathy over 18 months defined stable hyperthyroidism. Study-level findings and limits: Sensitivity reached around 67% and specificity 72.22% when the model predicted ophthalmopathy progression. Most thyroid clonotypes expanded beyond 0.001 frequency were also found in blood.

Reliance was placed on clinical symptoms, serum thyroxine, TRAb, thyroid ultrasound and orbital computed tomography for diagnosis. CDR3 length equals 15 residues. Trimming took 3 bases from V and 4 from J, leaving 19 bases between them. CDR1 is SQVTM, CDR2 ANQGSEA, per germline. Amplification of the TCR beta CDR3 regions used RNA transcripts (as template). Amplification began with first-round RT-PCR using HTBI primers, then second-round multiplex PCR was performed. One entry per CDR3 protein, called by TCRdb with MiXCR from the multiplex PCR reads. The data contain around 1.1 million distinct CDR3 sequences, about two fifths of them singletons. This clonotype was counted at least ten times. Its specificity is unknown.

This clonotype originated in an adult man with Graves' hyperthyroidism. The V call is TRBV29-1, the J call TRBJ2-7, with a possible D match to TRBD1 (6 bases). The sequencing input was peripheral blood or thyroid tissue (not recorded which). The CDR3 bases are TGCAGCGTTGAGGAACGCGGACAGCTTGGTTACGAGCAGTACTTC. This codes for CSVEERGQLGYEQYF.